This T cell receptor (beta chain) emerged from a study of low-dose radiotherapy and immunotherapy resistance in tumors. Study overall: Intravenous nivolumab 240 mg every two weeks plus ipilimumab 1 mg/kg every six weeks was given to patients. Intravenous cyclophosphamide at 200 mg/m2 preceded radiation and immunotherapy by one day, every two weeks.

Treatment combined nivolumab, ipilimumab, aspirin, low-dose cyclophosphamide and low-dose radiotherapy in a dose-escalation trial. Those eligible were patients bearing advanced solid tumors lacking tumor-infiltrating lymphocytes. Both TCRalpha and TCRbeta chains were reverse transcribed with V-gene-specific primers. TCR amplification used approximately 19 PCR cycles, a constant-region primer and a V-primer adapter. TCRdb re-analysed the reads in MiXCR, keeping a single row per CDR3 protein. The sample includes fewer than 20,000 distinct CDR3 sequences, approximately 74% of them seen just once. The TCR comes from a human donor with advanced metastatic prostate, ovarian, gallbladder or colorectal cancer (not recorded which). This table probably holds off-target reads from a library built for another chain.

The CDR3 sequence: CASSPTRSANSPLHF. CDR3 bases: TGTGCCAGCAGTCCCACCCGGTCGGCCAATTCACCCCTCCACTTT. The chain couples TRBV28 to TRBJ1-6; D call uncertain. CDR1 MDHEN and CDR2 SYDVKM come from the germline V gene. This CDR3 spans 15 amino acids. V shed 5 bases and J shed 7 bases, with 15 bases lying between them.